The clone carrying this T cell receptor (beta chain) showed up many times. Amplified regions were TCR beta CDR3 sequences from RNA transcripts. During a first-round RT-PCR of the TCR CDR3, the HTBI primer set was used. MiXCR, run by TCRdb on the multiplex PCR reads, gives a single entry per CDR3 protein. The sample shows 610,000 or so distinct CDR3 sequences, 40% to 55% of them seen only once. Newly diagnosed hyperthyroidism, duration under 2 months, in patients aged 18 to 65. Exclusions: uncontrolled infection, other autoimmune disease, pregnancy, lactation. These data come from a study of T cells in Graves' hyperthyroidism and ophthalmopathy. V was cut by 5 bases and J by 2 bases, with 6 bases left in between. The length of the CDR3 is 12 residues. In germline, CDR1 is SGHNT, CDR2 YENEEA.

The sequenced sample consisted of peripheral blood or thyroid tissue (not recorded which). The receptor comes from a woman younger than 30 with Graves' hyperthyroidism. The rearrangement uses TRBV11-3 and TRBJ2-5, with no clear D. CDR3 loop: CASSTSQETQYF. CDR3 sequence (DNA): TGTGCCAGCAGCACCTCGCAAGAGACCCAGTACTTC.